The text below deals with one TCR beta chain. This entry belongs to a study of T cells in Graves' hyperthyroidism and ophthalmopathy. Amplification of TCR beta CDR3 regions was performed using RNA transcripts as template. HTBI primers were used for first-round RT-PCR of the TCR CDR3. MiXCR, applied by TCRdb to the multiplex PCR reads, yields one record per CDR3 protein. Among 700,000 or so distinct CDR3 sequences listed, about a sixth were seen once. The CDR3 covers 14 residues. V lost 11 bases, J lost 3 bases, and 11 bases stayed unmatched. Germline CDR1 and CDR2: LNHDA and SQIVND (reference sequence).

The receptor comes from a man aged 18-30 years with Graves' hyperthyroidism. The specimen was blood. This chain connects TRBV19 to TRBJ2-7; 9 bases align to TRBD1. The CDR3: CAGYRTGVSYEQYF. Written as DNA, the CDR3 is TGTGCCGGCTACCGGACAGGGGTTAGCTACGAGCAGTACTTC.